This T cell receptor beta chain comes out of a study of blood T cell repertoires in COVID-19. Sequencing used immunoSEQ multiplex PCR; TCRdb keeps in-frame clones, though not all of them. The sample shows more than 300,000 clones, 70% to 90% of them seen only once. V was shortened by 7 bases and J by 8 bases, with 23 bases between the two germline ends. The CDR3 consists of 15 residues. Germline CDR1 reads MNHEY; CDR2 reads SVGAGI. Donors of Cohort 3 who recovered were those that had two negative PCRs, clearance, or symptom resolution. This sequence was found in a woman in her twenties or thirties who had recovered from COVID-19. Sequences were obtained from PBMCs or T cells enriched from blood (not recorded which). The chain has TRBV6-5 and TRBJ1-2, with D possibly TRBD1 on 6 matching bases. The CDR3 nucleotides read TGTGCCAGCACCACCCATCCACAGGGCATGGGGGGCTACACCTTC. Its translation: CASTTHPQGMGGYTF.